The 13 T cell receptor beta chains reported below all come from one sample, sequenced in a study of T cells after yellow fever vaccination. TCRdb used MiXCR to reprocess the 5' RACE reads, holding one entry per CDR3 protein. The data contain 200,000 to 300,000 distinct CDR3 sequences, more than 3.5% of them singletons. The input for sequencing was PBMCs, taken 15 days after the yellow fever booster vaccination. Receptors originate from a man between 18 and 35 years old who received the YFV17D yellow fever vaccine.

This clonotype was counted ten times or more. This sequence joins TRBV7-8 and TRBJ1-2; D not certain. V was pared by 1 base and J by 8 bases, with 17 bases between. The germline V gene encodes CDR1 SGHVS and CDR2 FQNEAQ. The CDR3 is 15 residues long. The CDR3 DNA sequence: TGTGCCAGCAGCTTAGTAGGGAGAGGTTTGGAAGGCTACACCTTC. Its protein product is CASSLVGRGLEGYTF. Full variable domain (outside the CDR3, taken from reference TRBV7-8 and TRBJ1-2): GAGVSQSPRYKVAKRGQDVALRCDPISGHVSLFWYQQALGQGPEFLTYFQNEAQLDKSGLPSDRFFAERPEGSVSTLKIQRTQQEDSAVYLCASSLVGRGLEGYTFGSGTRLTVV.

This clonotype was counted ten times or more. The genes are TRBV20-1 and TRBJ1-2; D gene uncertain. Germline V gives CDR1 DFQATT, CDR2 SNEGSKA (reference sequence). CDR3 length: 14 residues. V was trimmed by 6 bases and J by 8 bases, leaving 22 bases between them. The CDR3 DNA reads TGCAGTGCCCCGAACAGCCAAGAGTGGGCCGGCTACACCTTC. Protein product: CSAPNSQEWAGYTF.

This clonotype was picked up many times. The chain couples TRBV20-1 to TRBJ2-5; 9 positions match TRBD1. CDR3 length equals 12 residues. CDR1 DFQATT and CDR2 SNEGSKA come from the germline V gene (reference sequence). V shed 2 bases and J 14 bases; nucleotides not matched to a gene: 9. For the CDR3, the DNA is TGCAGTGCTAGACACGGACAGGGGAGTTACTACTTC. This sequence encodes CSARHGQGSYYF.

In its sample, this clonotype was seen many times. The V call is TRBV4-2, the J call TRBJ2-2, with D unclear. Germline CDR1 reads LGHNA; CDR2 reads YNFKEQ. The length of the CDR3 is 14 residues. V was pared by 1 base and J by 1 base, with 4 bases between. The CDR3 loop reads CASSQGRNTGELFF. CDR3 coding DNA: TGTGCCAGCAGCCAAGGACGGAACACCGGGGAGCTGTTTTTT.

This clonotype has ten or more counts. The chain employs TRBV28 and TRBJ1-2; D might be TRBD1 (5 bases). V lost 6 bases, J lost 4 bases, and 18 bases lay in between. The CDR3 loop spans 15 amino acids. The germline V gene has CDR1 MDHEN and CDR2 SYDVKM. CDR3 DNA sequence: TGTGCCAGCAGACTTGCGGGGGACTTCTCCTATGGCTACACCTTC. Its translation: CASRLAGDFSYGYTF.

This clonotype was observed a few times. The rearrangement links TRBV30 to TRBJ1-2; possible D gene TRBD1, 5 bases. Between the trimmed V and J ends, which lost 0 bases and 0 bases, there was a span of 11 bases. This CDR3 spans 15 amino acids. From germline, CDR1 is GTSNPN and CDR2 SVGIG (reference sequence). The DNA for the CDR3 is TGTGCCTGGAGTGTGCCAGGGCGGCCTAACTATGGCTACACCTTC. It is translated as CAWSVPGRPNYGYTF.

In this sample, this clonotype turned up many times. The rearrangement joins TRBV3-1 to TRBJ2-7; TRBD1 might be the D (5 bases). V lost 0 bases to trimming and J lost 3 bases, with 27 bases between them. From germline, CDR1 is LGHDT and CDR2 YNNKEL (reference sequence). The CDR3 extends over 20 amino acids. CDR3 sequence: CASSQEGAVDPSRVYYEQYV. In DNA, the CDR3 is TGTGCCAGCAGCCAAGAAGGGGCGGTCGACCCCTCCCGAGTCTACTACGAGCAGTACGTC.

This clonotype was counted many times. This chain connects TRBV13 to TRBJ1-2; 7 positions agree with TRBD1. The CDR3 is made up of 19 amino acids. Germline trimming cut 5 bases from V and 0 bases from J; bases unmatched to any gene: 18. The germline V gene has CDR1 PRHDT and CDR2 FYEKMQ (reference sequence). This CDR3 is CASSAAGYEGALANYGYTF. As DNA, the CDR3 is TGTGCCAGCAGCGCCGCAGGGTATGAGGGGGCTTTAGCTAACTATGGCTACACCTTC.

This clonotype has ten or more counts. This rearrangement joins TRBV7-2 to TRBJ1-2; 7 bases are shared with TRBD1. Germline V gives CDR1 SGHTA, CDR2 FQGNSA. V lost 5 bases and J lost 4; bases outside the gene matches: 7. This CDR3 has 14 amino acids. The CDR3 bases are TGTGCCAGCAGCCCTACAGGGGCCCTCTATGGCTACACCTTC. Amino acid sequence: CASSPTGALYGYTF.

The chain employs TRBV9 and TRBJ2-1, with TRBD2 identical over 10 bases. CDR1 is SGDLS, CDR2 YYNGEE, per germline. Trimming removed 3 bases from V and 4 bases from J; junction bases left unmatched: 4. The CDR3 consists of 15 residues. CDR3 residues: CASSAERGGYNEQFF. In nucleotides, the CDR3 is TGTGCCAGCAGCGCCGAGCGGGGGGGTTACAATGAGCAGTTCTTC.

This clonotype was seen ten or more times. V is TRBV5-1 and J is TRBJ1-6; tentative D call: TRBD1 (5 bases). This CDR3 has 15 amino acids. Germline V gene sequence: CDR1 SGHRS, CDR2 YFSETQ. V lost 7 bases and J lost 10, with 21 bases in between. DNA for the CDR3: TGCGCCAGCCGACCCGGGACCGGAGGAGGATCACCCCTCCACTTT. This gives the protein CASRPGTGGGSPLHF. The full variable domain, its missing parts supplied by reference TRBV5-1 and TRBJ1-6, is KAGVTQTPRYLIKTRGQQVTLSCSPISGHRSVSWYQQTPGQGLQFLFEYFSETQRNKGNFPGRFSGRQFSNSRSEMNVSTLELGDSALYLCASRPGTGGGSPLHFGNGTRLTVT.

This clonotype has at least ten counts. V usage is TRBV29-1 and J usage is TRBJ1-2, with D unresolved. This CDR3 is 14 amino acids long. The germline V gene encodes CDR1 SQVTM and CDR2 ANQGSEA. Trimming removed 2 bases from V and 3 bases from J, with 13 bases in between. The CDR3 reads CSVEPEGRDYGYTF. CDR3 in DNA: TGCAGCGTTGAACCTGAAGGGAGGGACTATGGCTACACCTTC.

This clonotype occurred many times. This chain connects TRBV6-5 to TRBJ2-1, with D possibly TRBD2 on 6 matching bases. Trimming shortened V by 4 bases and J by 8 bases, and 18 bases separated the two germline ends. Germline CDR1 MNHEY, CDR2 SVGAGI. CDR3 length: 15 residues. CDR3 sequence (DNA): TGTGCCAGCAGTTTGGCTGGAGGGCCCCCAGATGAGCAGTTCTTC. Its protein product is CASSLAGGPPDEQFF.